This T cell receptor (beta chain) came from a study of response to subunit inactivated influenza vaccine. Overall study findings and caveats: Authors suggested few new T cells are recruited by each seasonal influenza vaccination.

MiXCR, applied by TCRdb to the RT-PCR reads, yields one record per CDR3 protein. The repertoire holds fewer than 700,000 distinct CDR3 sequences, with 10% to 15% as singletons. The germline V gene encodes CDR1 MGHRA and CDR2 YSYEKL. V was pared by 0 bases and J by 3 bases, with 12 bases between. This CDR3 has 15 residues. A word on this clonotype: Its target is not known.

V usage is TRBV4-1 and J usage is TRBJ2-7; D might be TRBD1 (6 bases). The sequence was collected from a man aged 45 to 65 who received an inactivated influenza vaccine. The sequences come from PBMCs from blood, collected around seven weeks after vaccination. The CDR3 loop is CASSQEAQGGYEQYF. CDR3 in DNA: TGCGCCAGCAGCCAAGAAGCACAAGGGGGCTACGAGCAGTACTTC.